This T cell receptor (beta chain) was documented in a study of cytomegalovirus exposure and HLA in healthy donors. Study-level information: The early release's HLA-typed donors yielded roughly 85 million unique TCRs.

Study-wide points: Within an earlier analysis, most TCR beta V segments proved productive either about 87% or about 30% of the time.

On this clone itself: The antigen is not known.

Vbeta (60) and Jbeta (13) primers were used in the PCR. Profiling relied on immunoSEQ multiplex PCR, and the TCRdb table lists in-frame clones only, not all of them. The sample has around 120,000 clones, about three quarters seen once. Sequenced sample: PBMCs. This sequence was found in a woman aged 40 to 50 in good health and CMV-seropositive.

CDR3 nucleotides: TGTGCCAGCAGCTTAGGCCAGGGCAATGAGCAGTTCTTC. Its translation is CASSLGQGNEQFF. The chain couples TRBV11-3 to TRBJ2-1; tentatively, D is TRBD1 (5 bases). The CDR3 has 13 residues. Germline lookup yields CDR1 SGHNT and CDR2 YENEEA. V lost 1 base to trimming and J lost 6 bases, with 7 bases between them.